This T cell receptor (beta chain) is drawn from a study of T-cell memory formation after mild COVID-19. The germline CDR1 and CDR2 sequences are SEHNR and FQNEAQ (reference sequence). This CDR3 region has 12 residues. V was shortened by 8 bases and J by 0 bases, with 6 bases between the two germline ends. As regards this clonotype: Its antigen is not known.

Findings and caveats of the study: Day 15 to 85 contractors were CD4/CD8 balanced; later expanders leaned CD4+. Memory cells collected pre-infection included some clones that later responded, suggesting cross-reactive memory joined.

With constant-segment primers, 5'RACE yielded cDNA libraries of TCR alpha and TCR beta that carried sample barcodes and UMIs. TCRdb recomputed calls from the 5' RACE reads with MiXCR, one row per CDR3 protein. Among approximately 570,000 distinct CDR3 sequences, under 20% were seen once, and the ten largest hold around 12%. The material sequenced was PBMCs or a T cell subset sorted from them (not recorded which). The receptor was isolated from an adult woman who had mild COVID-19 (a few samples of this study predate the infection). Cell type and time point are not known. The chain employs TRBV7-9 and TRBJ2-3; no clear D. The CDR3 is CASALSTDTQYF. The CDR3 DNA reads as TGTGCCAGCGCGTTGAGCACAGATACGCAGTATTTT.